This entry lists 26 T cell receptor beta chains sequenced from one sample in a study of T cell changes during pregnancy in multiple sclerosis. This table comes from immunoSEQ multiplex PCR, and its TCRdb copy is limited to in-frame clones, with some not included. Among tens of thousands of clones listed, 92% were seen once. This specimen consisted of peripheral blood, obtained before pregnancy. The receptors here all came from a female donor with multiple sclerosis, enrolled in a pregnancy study.

This chain joins TRBV7-8 and TRBJ2-1, with 9 bases matching TRBD1. This CDR3 is 17 amino acids long. Germline V gene data show CDR1 as SGHVS and CDR2 as FQNEAQ. V dropped 5 bases and J dropped 10; count of bases not matched to a gene: 18. For the CDR3, the DNA is TGTGCCAGCAGCCTACGGACAGGGGCCCACTTTACTGGAGAGCAGTTCTTC. As protein: CASSLRTGAHFTGEQFF.

The chain is built from TRBV6-5 and TRBJ1-2; tentative D call: TRBD1 (5 bases). With 2 bases removed from V and 0 bases from J, the gap between germline ends came to 10 bases. The CDR3 runs 15 residues. Per germline, CDR1 MNHEY and CDR2 SVGAGI. The CDR3 is CASSYDRYANYGYTF. Here the CDR3 DNA reads TGTGCCAGCAGTTACGACAGATACGCTAACTATGGCTACACCTTC.

This sequence joins TRBV9 and TRBJ2-5; TRBD2 might be the D (6 bases). The CDR3 runs 17 residues. Deletions cut 4 bases from V and 2 bases from J, with 21 bases between. Germline V gene sequence: CDR1 SGDLS, CDR2 YYNGEE. CDR3 sequence (DNA): TGTGCCAGCAGCCCCACCGGGACTGTTAAAACACAAGAGACCCAGTACTTC. Translated, it gives CASSPTGTVKTQETQYF.

The chain combines TRBV7-9 with TRBJ2-2; possibly TRBD2 for D (5 bases). V was trimmed by 5 bases and J by 0 bases, leaving 7 bases between them. Germline V gives CDR1 SEHNR, CDR2 FQNEAQ (reference sequence). The CDR3 has 14 residues. The CDR3 loop is CASSRGSNTGELFF. The CDR3 coding sequence is TGTGCCAGCAGCAGAGGGTCGAACACCGGGGAGCTGTTTTTT. The complete variable domain, with remaining parts taken from reference TRBV7-9 and TRBJ2-2, reads DTGVSQNPRHKITKRGQNVTFRCDPISEHNRLYWYRQTLGQGPEFLTYFQNEAQLEKSRLLSDRFSAERPKGSFSTLEIQRTEQGDSAMYLCASSRGSNTGELFFGEGSRLTVL.

The rearrangement uses TRBV5-1 and TRBJ1-1; perhaps TRBD1 as D (5 bases). This CDR3 spans 14 amino acids. Per the germline V gene, CDR1 is SGHRS and CDR2 is YFSETQ. V was pared by 0 bases and J by 5 bases, with 11 bases between. CDR3 in DNA: TGCGCCAGCAGCTTGGTCAGGGCGGAAACTGAAGCTTTCTTT. Its translation is CASSLVRAETEAFF.

This clone was seen only once. The chain joins TRBV27 to TRBJ1-5; the D is unclear. Deletions cut 4 bases from V and 6 bases from J, with 7 bases between. The germline CDR1 and CDR2 sequences are MNHEY and SMNVEV (reference sequence). The length of the CDR3 is 12 residues. Here the CDR3 DNA reads TGTGCCAGCAGTTCTGCCGGTCAGCCCCAGCATTTT. Its protein product is CASSSAGQPQHF.

This clone was seen once. This chain links TRBV5-1 with TRBJ1-6; unclear D gene. V gave up 5 bases and J gave up 1 base, with 10 bases separating them. The length of the CDR3 is 15 residues. CDR1 and CDR2 from the germline V gene are SGHRS and YFSETQ. The CDR3 region is CASSKGGSYNSPLHF. The DNA of the CDR3 is TGCGCCAGCAGTAAGGGAGGTTCCTATAATTCACCCCTCCACTTT.

The gene calls are TRBV27 and TRBJ1-4; 7 bases agree with TRBD1. CDR3 length equals 17 residues. CDR1 and CDR2 from the germline V gene are MNHEY and SMNVEV (reference sequence). The trim removed 6 bases at V and 0 bases at J, leaving 10 bases unmatched. CDR3: CASSPTGTSATNEKLFF. CDR3 DNA sequence: TGTGCCAGCAGCCCGACAGGGACCTCAGCAACTAATGAAAAACTGTTTTTT.

The rearrangement uses TRBV5-1 and TRBJ2-7; a weak D match, TRBD1 (6 bases). There are 14 residues in the CDR3. Germline values: CDR1 SGHRS, CDR2 YFSETQ. Trimming took 4 bases from V and 2 from J, leaving 13 bases between them. The chain's CDR3 is CASSPGQSTYEQYF. The DNA for the CDR3 is TGCGCCAGCAGCCCGGGACAATCTACCTACGAGCAGTACTTC.

The chain combines TRBV6-1 with TRBJ1-1; D is perhaps TRBD1 (6 bases). This CDR3 is 16 amino acids long. V was cut by 4 bases and J by 3 bases, with 18 bases left in between. CDR1 and CDR2 from the germline V gene are MNHNS and SASEGT. CDR3 sequence reads: CASSVRGARSDTEAFF. The DNA of the CDR3 is TGTGCCAGCAGTGTCCGGGGGGCGCGGTCCGACACTGAAGCTTTCTTT.

The chain carries TRBV7-2 and TRBJ2-7; no reliable D call. Germline lookup yields CDR1 SGHTA and CDR2 FQGNSA. The V end lost 6 bases, the J end lost 3 bases, and 12 bases lay between the germline ends. CDR3 size: 13 residues. CDR3 nucleotide sequence: TGTGCCAGCAGGCCTACCCCCCTCTACGAGCAGTACTTC. It translates to CASRPTPLYEQYF.

This chain links TRBV7-3 with TRBJ2-7; perhaps TRBD1 as D (5 bases). Germline V lookup: CDR1 SGHTA, CDR2 FQGTGA. The CDR3 sequence is 15 residues long. Trimming took 1 base from V and 5 from J, leaving 15 bases between them. Written as DNA, the CDR3 is TGTGCCAGCAGCTTAAGAAGGGCAGGGTCCCACGAGCAGTACTTC. This gives the protein CASSLRRAGSHEQYF.

The chain links TRBV7-2 to TRBJ2-7; 7 nucleotides align to TRBD1. This CDR3 region has 13 residues. Germline lookup yields CDR1 SGHTA and CDR2 FQGNSA. Trimming at V came to 3 bases and at J to 5 bases, leaving 4 bases not matched to a gene. This chain's CDR3 is CASSFDRVHEQYF. In DNA form, the CDR3 reads TGTGCCAGCAGCTTCGACAGGGTTCACGAGCAGTACTTC. Looking up the rest from reference TRBV7-2 and TRBJ2-7 gives the full variable domain: GAGVSQSPSNKVTEKGKDVELRCDPISGHTALYWYRQSLGQGLEFLIYFQGNSAPDKSGLPSDRFSAERTGGSVSTLTIQRTQQEDSAVYLCASSFDRVHEQYFGPGTRLTVT.

This rearrangement joins TRBV27 to TRBJ2-2; tentative D call: TRBD1 (6 bases). This CDR3 comprises 20 residues. CDR1 MNHEY and CDR2 SMNVEV come from the germline V gene (reference sequence). V was pared by 6 bases and J by 0 bases, with 26 bases between. The CDR3 coding sequence is TGTGCCAGCAGACCGACAGGACATCTCCCTAGGGACGCGAACACCGGGGAGCTGTTTTTT. Translation: CASRPTGHLPRDANTGELFF.

This clone showed up just a few times. The chain couples TRBV7-9 to TRBJ2-2, with 11 bases lining up with TRBD1. This CDR3 has 17 residues. CDR1 SEHNR and CDR2 FQNEAQ come from the germline V gene (reference sequence). Trimming at V came to 5 bases and at J to 5 bases, leaving 10 bases not matched to a gene. The CDR3 loop reads CASSPSRGTGGTGELFF. CDR3 coding DNA: TGTGCCAGCAGCCCGTCTCGGGGGACAGGGGGAACCGGGGAGCTGTTTTTT. Combining the CDR3 with reference TRBV7-9 and TRBJ2-2 gives the whole variable domain DTGVSQNPRHKITKRGQNVTFRCDPISEHNRLYWYRQTLGQGPEFLTYFQNEAQLEKSRLLSDRFSAERPKGSFSTLEIQRTEQGDSAMYLCASSPSRGTGGTGELFFGEGSRLTVL.

The genes are TRBV9 and TRBJ2-5, with a weak D call TRBD1 (7 bases). The CDR3 spans 14 residues. Looked up from germline, CDR1 is SGDLS and CDR2 is YYNGEE. V gave up 4 bases and J gave up 5 bases, with 15 bases separating them. The CDR3 DNA is TGTGCCAGCAGCCCCCCCTCAGGGGGGGAGACCCAGTACTTC. Amino acid sequence: CASSPPSGGETQYF.

This rearrangement joins TRBV19 to TRBJ1-1, with D uncertain. Germline V CDR1 and CDR2: LNHDA, SQIVND (reference sequence). V shed 5 bases and J shed 1 base, with 11 bases lying between them. This CDR3 region has 14 residues. The CDR3 reads CASSLTLANTEAFF. CDR3 bases: TGTGCCAGTAGTCTCACGTTGGCGAACACTGAAGCTTTCTTT.

J is TRBJ1-2 and V is TRBV10-3, with 8 bases fitting TRBD1. The germline V gene has CDR1 ENHRY and CDR2 SYGVKD. Trimming removed 3 bases from V and 7 bases from J; junction bases left unmatched: 4. The CDR3 totals 13 residues. CDR3 in amino acids: CAISESGGSGYTF. The CDR3 DNA reads as TGTGCCATCAGTGAATCAGGGGGCAGTGGCTACACCTTC.

The V call is TRBV10-3, the J call TRBJ1-1; D uncertain. This CDR3 contains 13 residues. Germline lookup yields CDR1 ENHRY and CDR2 SYGVKD. Trimming pared 2 bases from V and 1 base from J, leaving 5 bases between. CDR3 residues: CAISETENTEAFF. The CDR3 DNA reads TGTGCCATCAGTGAGACAGAGAACACTGAAGCTTTCTTT.

The chain has TRBV19 and TRBJ2-7, with 7 bases that match TRBD1. J was trimmed by 4 bases and V by 5 bases; bases with no gene match: 5. Per germline, CDR1 LNHDA and CDR2 SQIVND (reference sequence). The CDR3 is made up of 13 amino acids. Here the CDR3 DNA reads TGTGCCAGTAGTCAGGGACAGCCTTACGAGCAGTACTTC. Translated, it gives CASSQGQPYEQYF.

The chain has TRBV13 and TRBJ2-1; 10 bases line up with TRBD2. The V and J ends lost 0 bases and 8 bases, in that order; junction bases with no gene match: 4. The CDR3 is 15 residues long. Germline assignment: CDR1 PRHDT and CDR2 FYEKMQ (reference sequence). The CDR3 loop reads CASSLGTSGFDEQFF. CDR3 sequence (DNA): TGTGCCAGCAGCTTAGGGACTAGCGGGTTCGATGAGCAGTTCTTC. Complete variable domain (other parts from reference TRBV13 and TRBJ2-1): AAGVIQSPRHLIKEKRETATLKCYPIPRHDTVYWYQQGPGQDPQFLISFYEKMQSDKGSIPDRFSAQQFSDYHSELNMSSLELGDSALYFCASSLGTSGFDEQFFGPGTRLTVL.

The genes are TRBV5-1 and TRBJ2-7; the match to TRBD2 covers 9 bases. The CDR3 is made up of 15 amino acids. Germline trimming cut 2 bases from V and 0 bases from J; bases unmatched to any gene: 3. Germline CDR1 SGHRS, CDR2 YFSETQ. CDR3 region: CASSLSGGYSYEQYF. DNA of the CDR3: TGCGCCAGCAGCTTAAGCGGGGGGTACTCCTACGAGCAGTACTTC.

The chain couples TRBV6-1 to TRBJ1-3; the D gene is possibly TRBD1 (6 bases). From germline, CDR1 is MNHNS and CDR2 SASEGT. The CDR3 has 14 residues. Trimming shortened V by 1 base and J by 4 bases, and 8 bases separated the two germline ends. The CDR3 loop reads CASSEGTGGNTIYF. The CDR3 DNA is TGTGCCAGCAGTGAAGGTACAGGGGGAAACACCATATATTTT.

This clone was detected only a few times. The gene calls are TRBV6-5 and TRBJ1-2, with a possible D match to TRBD1 (6 bases). The length of the CDR3 is 13 residues. Deletions cut 7 bases from V and 3 bases from J, with 12 bases between. Germline CDR1 reads MNHEY; CDR2 reads SVGAGI. CDR3 loop: CASTLGQYYGYTF. DNA of the CDR3: TGTGCCAGCACCCTTGGACAGTACTATGGCTACACCTTC.

This chain joins TRBV5-1 and TRBJ2-1; no clear D. CDR1 is SGHRS, CDR2 YFSETQ, per germline. The CDR3 is 16 amino acids. Trimming cost V 0 bases and J 5 bases, with 15 bases left between them. The CDR3 region is CASSLGEVRPNNEQFF. The CDR3 bases are TGCGCCAGCAGCTTGGGAGAGGTCAGACCGAACAATGAGCAGTTCTTC. Complete variable domain (other parts from reference TRBV5-1 and TRBJ2-1): KAGVTQTPRYLIKTRGQQVTLSCSPISGHRSVSWYQQTPGQGLQFLFEYFSETQRNKGNFPGRFSGRQFSNSRSEMNVSTLELGDSALYLCASSLGEVRPNNEQFFGPGTRLTVL.

The chain employs TRBV7-6 and TRBJ2-3, with 15 bases aligning to TRBD2. Germline V gives CDR1 SGHVS, CDR2 FNYEAQ. V dropped 4 bases and J dropped 2; count of bases not matched to a gene: 13. The CDR3 totals 20 residues. CDR3 loop: CASSSPRTSGGALPTDTQYF. As DNA, the CDR3 is TGTGCCAGCAGCTCGCCCAGGACTAGCGGGGGGGCTCTGCCCACAGATACGCAGTATTTT.